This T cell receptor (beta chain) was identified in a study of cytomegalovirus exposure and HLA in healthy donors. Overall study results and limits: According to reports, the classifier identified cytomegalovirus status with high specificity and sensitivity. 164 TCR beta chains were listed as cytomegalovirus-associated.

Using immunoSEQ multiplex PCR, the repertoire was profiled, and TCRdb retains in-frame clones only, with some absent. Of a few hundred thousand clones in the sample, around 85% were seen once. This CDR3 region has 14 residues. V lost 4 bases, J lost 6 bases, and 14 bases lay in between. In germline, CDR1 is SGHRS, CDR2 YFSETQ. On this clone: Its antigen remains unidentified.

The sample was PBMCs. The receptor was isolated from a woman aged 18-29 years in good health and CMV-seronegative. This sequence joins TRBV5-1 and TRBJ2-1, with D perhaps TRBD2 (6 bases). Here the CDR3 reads CASSHSREPNEQFF. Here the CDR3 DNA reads TGCGCCAGCAGCCACAGCCGGGAGCCCAATGAGCAGTTCTTC. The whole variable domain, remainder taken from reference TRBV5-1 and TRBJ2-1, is KAGVTQTPRYLIKTRGQQVTLSCSPISGHRSVSWYQQTPGQGLQFLFEYFSETQRNKGNFPGRFSGRQFSNSRSEMNVSTLELGDSALYLCASSHSREPNEQFFGPGTRLTVL.